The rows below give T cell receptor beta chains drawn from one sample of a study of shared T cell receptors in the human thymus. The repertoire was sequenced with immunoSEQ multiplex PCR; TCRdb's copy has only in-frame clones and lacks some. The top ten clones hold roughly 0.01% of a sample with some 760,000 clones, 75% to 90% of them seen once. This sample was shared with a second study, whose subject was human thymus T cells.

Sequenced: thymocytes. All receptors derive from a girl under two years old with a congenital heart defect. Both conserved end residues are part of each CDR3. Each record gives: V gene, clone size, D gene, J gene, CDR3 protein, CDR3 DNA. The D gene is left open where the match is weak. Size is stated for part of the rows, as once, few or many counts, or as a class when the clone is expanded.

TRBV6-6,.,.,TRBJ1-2,CASSSGDGYTF,TGTGCCAGCAGTTCCGGAGATGGCTACACCTTC
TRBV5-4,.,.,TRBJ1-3,CASSRDSGSGNTIYF,TGTGCCAGCAGCCGGGACTCTGGCTCTGGAAACACCATATATTTT
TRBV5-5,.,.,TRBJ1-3,CASSTDRSSGNTIYF,TGTGCCAGCAGCACCGACAGATCCTCTGGAAACACCATATATTTT
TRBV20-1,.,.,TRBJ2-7,CSVGSSYEQYF,TGCAGTGTAGGGAGCTCCTACGAGCAGTACTTC
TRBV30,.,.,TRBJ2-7,CAWSGPEGEQYF,TGTGCCTGGAGTGGACCAGAGGGCGAGCAGTACTTC
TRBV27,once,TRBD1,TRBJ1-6,CASSRNRQGRNSPLHF,TGTGCCAGCAGTCGAAACAGACAGGGGCGTAATTCACCCCTCCACTTT
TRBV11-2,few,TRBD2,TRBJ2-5,CASSLRLAGAPQETQYF,TGTGCCAGCAGCTTACGACTAGCGGGGGCCCCACAAGAGACCCAGTACTTC
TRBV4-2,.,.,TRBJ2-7,CASSPRQLLPYEQYF,TGTGCCAGCAGTCCTCGACAGCTACTACCCTACGAGCAGTACTTC
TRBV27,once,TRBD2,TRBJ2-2,CASSSGLAGGEARAGELFF,TGTGCCAGCAGTTCGGGACTAGCGGGGGGGGAGGCGAGGGCCGGGGAGCTGTTTTTT
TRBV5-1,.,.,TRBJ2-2,CASSSERDRILGTGELFF,TGCGCCAGCAGCTCGGAGCGCGACAGGATTCTAGGGACCGGGGAGCTGTTTTTT
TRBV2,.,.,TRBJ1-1,CASSPPGHPYWNTEAFF,TGTGCCAGCAGTCCCCCGGGACACCCCTACTGGAACACTGAAGCTTTCTTT
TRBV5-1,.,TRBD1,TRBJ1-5,CASSQGTGDSNQPQHF,TGCGCCAGCAGCCAGGGGACAGGAGATAGCAATCAGCCCCAGCATTTT
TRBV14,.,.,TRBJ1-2,CASSQSNSSDTF,TGTGCCAGCAGCCAATCGAACAGCTCGGACACCTTC
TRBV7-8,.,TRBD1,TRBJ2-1,CASTEVGTGGINEQFF,TGTGCCTCCACCGAAGTTGGGACAGGGGGAATCAATGAGCAGTTCTTC
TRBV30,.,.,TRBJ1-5,CAWSAPPGYQPQHF,TGTGCCTGGAGTGCCCCCCCAGGGTATCAGCCCCAGCATTTT
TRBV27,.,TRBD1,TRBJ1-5,CASSPTPGTEGGPDNQPQHF,TGTGCCAGCAGTCCCACCCCCGGGACAGAAGGTGGCCCCGACAATCAGCCCCAGCATTTT
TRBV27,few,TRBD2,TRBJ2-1,CASSRAGGPYNEQFF,TGTGCCAGCAGCCGAGCGGGGGGCCCCTACAATGAGCAGTTCTTC
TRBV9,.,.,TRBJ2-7,CASSETPSSYEQYF,TGTGCCAGCAGCGAAACCCCTAGCTCCTACGAGCAGTACTTC
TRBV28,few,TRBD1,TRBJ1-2,CASSLKGAGGYTF,TGTGCCAGCAGTTTGAAGGGGGCAGGAGGCTACACCTTC
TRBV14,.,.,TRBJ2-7,CASSHGLSQGSPYEQYF,TGTGCCAGCAGCCATGGTCTATCCCAGGGGAGCCCCTACGAGCAGTACTTC
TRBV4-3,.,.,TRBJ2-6,CASSQESLGDWANVLTF,TGCGCCAGCAGCCAAGAATCGCTTGGGGACTGGGCCAACGTCCTGACTTTC
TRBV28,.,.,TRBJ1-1,CASSGPGEAFF,TGTGCCAGTAGTGGGCCGGGAGAAGCTTTCTTT
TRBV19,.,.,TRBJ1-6,CASSIDTGRSPLHF,TGTGCCAGTAGTATAGATACGGGGAGATCACCCCTCCACTTT
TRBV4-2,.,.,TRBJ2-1,CASSQVAGLYNEQFF,TGTGCCAGCAGCCAAGTCGCCGGACTTTACAATGAGCAGTTCTTC
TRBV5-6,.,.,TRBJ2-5,CASSLNQSETQYF,TGTGCCAGCAGCTTGAACCAGTCCGAGACCCAGTACTTC
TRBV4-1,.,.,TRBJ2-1,CASSQEGSGITYNEQFF,TGCGCCAGCAGCCAAGAGGGCAGCGGCATAACCTACAATGAGCAGTTCTTC
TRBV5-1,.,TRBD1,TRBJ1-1,CASSPRTGGTEAFF,TGCGCCAGCAGCCCTAGGACAGGGGGCACTGAAGCTTTCTTT
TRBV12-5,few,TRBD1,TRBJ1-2,CASGQTTGGQYYGYTF,TGTGCTAGTGGGCAGACGACAGGGGGCCAATACTATGGCTACACCTTC
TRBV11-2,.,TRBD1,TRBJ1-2,CASSLTHPADRAYGYTF,TGTGCCAGCAGCTTAACTCATCCCGCGGACAGGGCCTATGGCTACACCTTC
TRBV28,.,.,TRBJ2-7,CASSSTPPLTDLSYEQYF,TGTGCCAGCAGCTCGACGCCCCCCTTGACAGACCTCTCCTACGAGCAGTACTTC
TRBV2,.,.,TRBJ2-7,CASKVPGRASYEQYF,TGTGCCAGCAAGGTCCCGGGTCGAGCATCCTACGAGCAGTACTTC
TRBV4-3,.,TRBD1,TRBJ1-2,CASSQEGTGRYGYTF,TGCGCCAGCAGCCAAGAAGGGACAGGGCGTTATGGCTACACCTTC
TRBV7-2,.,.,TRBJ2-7,CASSLALGDYEQYF,TGTGCCAGCAGCTTAGCGTTAGGGGACTACGAGCAGTACTTC
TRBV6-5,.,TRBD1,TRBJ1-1,CASSGSGQYTEAFF,TGTGCCAGCAGTGGGTCGGGACAGTACACTGAAGCTTTCTTT
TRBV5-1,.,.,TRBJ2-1,CASSYGHHNEQFF,TGCGCCAGCAGCTATGGACACCACAATGAGCAGTTCTTC
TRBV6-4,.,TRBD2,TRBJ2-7,CASRGRGLQYEQYF,TGTGCCAGCAGGGGGAGGGGTCTCCAATACGAGCAGTACTTC
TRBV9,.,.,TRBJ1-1,CASSQLVNDDTEAFF,TGTGCCAGCAGCCAACTAGTCAACGACGACACTGAAGCTTTCTTT
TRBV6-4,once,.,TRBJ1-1,CASSDSPGREAFF,TGTGCCAGCAGTGACTCGCCAGGCCGGGAAGCTTTCTTT
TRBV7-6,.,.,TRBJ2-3,CASSLGAYTDTQYF,TGTGCCAGCAGCTTGGGGGCATACACAGATACGCAGTATTTT
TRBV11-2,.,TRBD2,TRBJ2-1,CASIETLAGGPHNEQFF,TGTGCCAGCATTGAGACGCTAGCGGGGGGGCCCCACAATGAGCAGTTCTTC
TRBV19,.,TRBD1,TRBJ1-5,CASSICSVGGDQPQHF,TGTGCCAGTAGTATATGCTCGGTAGGGGGCGATCAGCCCCAGCATTTT
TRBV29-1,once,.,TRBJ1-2,CSVGGGYTF,TGCAGCGTTGGAGGCGGCTACACCTTC
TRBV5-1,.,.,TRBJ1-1,CASSLAGTLNTEAFF,TGCGCCAGCAGCTTGGCAGGGACACTCAACACTGAAGCTTTCTTT
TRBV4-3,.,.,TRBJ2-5,CASSQGFGAQWETQYF,TGCGCCAGCAGCCAAGGGTTTGGGGCACAGTGGGAGACCCAGTACTTC
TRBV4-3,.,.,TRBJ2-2,CASSQVLYTGELFF,TGCGCCAGCAGCCAAGTTCTTTACACCGGGGAGCTGTTTTTT
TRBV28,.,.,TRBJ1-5,CASSMAAGVNQPQHF,TGTGCCAGCAGTATGGCGGCAGGGGTCAATCAGCCCCAGCATTTT
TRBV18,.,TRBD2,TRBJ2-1,CASSPPGLADPLSIGSYNEQFF,TGTGCCAGCTCACCACCGGGACTAGCGGACCCACTCTCAATAGGCTCCTACAATGAGCAGTTCTTC
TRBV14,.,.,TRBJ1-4,CASSQDCGFEGEKLFF,TGTGCCAGCAGCCAAGATTGTGGTTTTGAGGGTGAAAAACTGTTTTTT
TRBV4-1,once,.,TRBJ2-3,CASSHGLDPDTQYF,TGCGCCAGCAGCCACGGCCTAGATCCAGATACGCAGTATTTT
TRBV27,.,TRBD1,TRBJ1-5,CASGLRGNQPQHF,TGTGCCAGCGGCCTCAGGGGGAATCAGCCCCAGCATTTT